This T cell receptor (beta chain) stems from a study of blood T cell repertoires in COVID-19 (dated by TCRdb to 2018 to 2021). About the investigation overall: Samples covering the acute and convalescent phases of COVID-19 were provided by collaborators in the United States, Italy and Spain. Where HLA class I and class II types were available, the types were taken from metadata supplied by the sample provider, not from assay-based typing. The material from the prospective study consisted of cDNA or gDNA derived from T cells, B-cell-depleted T cells, or PBMCs. The dataset comprised deeply sampled blood TCRbeta repertoires from subjects exposed to, actively infected with, or recovered from COVID-19. The repertoires were released in a freely available public database intended as a resource for research on the immune response to SARS-CoV-2. Samples came from the ongoing ImmuneRACE study (first 160 participants) plus 1,254 subjects from 6 global collaborators. A de-identified subject ID, COVID-19 status, age in years and sex were almost always included in the sample metadata. Results and caveats for the whole study, not just this receptor: Clinical and demographic metadata were provided uncurated, with the amount varying by source and participant.

The germline ends are 16 bases apart after V is trimmed by 6 bases and J by 7 bases. The cysteine opens and the phenylalanine closes a CDR3 of 14 amino acids. Only the CDR3 region is kept as DNA, spanning 42 bases read in frame from base 1. CDR1 and CDR2 were assigned from the germline V gene as MNHEY and SVGEGT. The immunoSEQ Assay, a bias-controlled multiplex PCR, was used to amplify TCRbeta CDR3 regions from genomic DNA. In the source study's methods: The number of nucleated cells in each sample was estimated by amplification of reference gene primers within the assay. Sequence reads were collapsed and filtered to measure the absolute abundance of every unique TCRbeta CDR3 rearrangement. Productive Simpson clonality was computed per sample as the square root of Simpson's diversity index over productive rearrangements. This is the immuneACCESS table as TCRdb keeps it, with only in-frame sequences that have V and J called. A part of the clones is gone; compared with another copy, unresolved V genes explain less than half, and the rest is unexplained. V and J calls and clone size are copied from that table; D and trimming were computed from the DNA. Here the sample has 270,000 or so clones; roughly 88% occur a single time. Under 3.5% of the sample is held by the ten biggest clonotypes.

Collaborating institutions collected whole blood in K2EDTA tubes following their own protocols. For TCRbeta analysis, collaborators shipped samples in one of three forms: frozen whole blood, isolated PBMCs, or DNA extracted from either of those sample types. Regarding this clone: Its antigen remains unidentified. No much larger clone is present one base from it, and per-base qualities are unavailable.

The chain couples TRBV6-2 or TRBV6-3 to TRBJ1-5, with TRBD1 perhaps the D gene, on 6 matching bases. The sequence came from a woman aged 25 to 45 with active or convalescent COVID-19. Sequencing was performed on peripheral blood. The nucleotides read TGTGCCAGCAGCAAGACAGGTCGGGGACAGCCCCAGCATTTT. This translates into CASSKTGRGQPQHF.